The 6 T cell receptor beta chains given below trace back to one sample, sequenced in a study of PD-L1 blockade in urothelial cancer. Indicated time point: pretreatment peripheral blood. Profiling relied on immunoSEQ multiplex PCR, and the TCRdb table lists in-frame clones only, not all of them. The sample carries 80,000 to 90,000 clones, over 75% recorded once. The sequences come from PBMCs, collected around atezolizumab (anti-PD-L1) treatment. The receptors were sampled from a man in his sixties with urothelial cancer.

This clone was seen more than once but under ten times. The chain recombines TRBV7-3 with TRBJ1-2; 8 bases line up with TRBD1. The CDR3 contains 14 residues. J was trimmed by 6 bases and V by 2 bases; bases with no gene match: 5. Germline V gene data show CDR1 as SGHTA and CDR2 as FQGTGA. The CDR3 is CASSLQGAMDGYTF. Written as DNA, the CDR3 is TGTGCCAGCAGCTTACAGGGGGCGATGGATGGCTACACCTTC.

Points on this clone: Within the sample, other DNA sequences also encode this same CDR3. This chain links TRBV30 with TRBJ2-7; D is undetermined. Trimming removed 0 bases from V and 4 bases from J, with 4 bases in between. This CDR3 has 11 residues. Germline assignment: CDR1 GTSNPN and CDR2 SVGIG (reference sequence). This chain's CDR3 is CAWSVTYEQYF. The CDR3 coding sequence is TGTGCCTGGAGTGTAACTTACGAGCAGTACTTC.

J is TRBJ2-7 and V is TRBV11-3; D is perhaps TRBD2 (7 bases). V dropped 4 bases and J dropped 1 base, with 20 bases sitting between them. The CDR3 is 17 residues long. CDR1 is SGHNT and CDR2 is YENEEA in the germline V gene. CDR3 sequence: CASSSGLWRGGSYEQYF. CDR3 bases: TGTGCCAGCAGCTCCGGTCTGTGGAGGGGGGGATCCTACGAGCAGTACTTC.

This chain connects TRBV5-1 to TRBJ1-1; D not certain. Trimming took 2 bases from V and 1 from J, leaving 6 bases between them. The CDR3 contains 13 residues. Per the germline V gene, CDR1 is SGHRS and CDR2 is YFSETQ. CDR3 region: CASSFSGNTEAFF. The DNA for the CDR3 is TGCGCCAGCAGCTTCTCAGGGAACACTGAAGCTTTCTTT.

The genes are TRBV30 and TRBJ2-7, with 8 bases identical to TRBD1. Trimming took 0 bases from V and 6 from J; bases not matched to a gene: 7. The CDR3 loop spans 14 amino acids. Germline CDR1 is GTSNPN and CDR2 is SVGIG (reference sequence). The CDR3 reads CAWSVYPTGVEQYF. The CDR3 nucleotides read TGTGCCTGGAGTGTCTATCCGACAGGGGTCGAGCAGTACTTC.

The V and J genes are TRBV6-6 and TRBJ1-4; D is possibly TRBD1 (5 bases). From germline, CDR1 is MNHNY and CDR2 SVGAGI (reference sequence). The CDR3 totals 14 residues. V was pared by 2 bases and J by 8 bases, with 12 bases between. The CDR3 DNA reads TGTGCCAGCAGTTACAGGGCAGGGTGGGAAAAACTGTTTTTT. This encodes CASSYRAGWEKLFF.